These 10 T cell receptor beta chains originate from one sample sequenced in a study of blood T cells in healthy people across ages. A second PCR, run for roughly 7 to 11 cycles, used a sample-barcoded 5' primer plus a J-beta primer mix. One entry per CDR3 protein results from TCRdb running MiXCR on the 5' RACE reads. The table shows roughly 830,000 distinct CDR3 sequences, with approximately 67% occurring only once. The source material was blood. All receptors come from a man aged 25-45 years in good health.

This clonotype has only a few counts. The chain couples TRBV5-6 to TRBJ2-1; possible D gene TRBD2, 6 bases. CDR1 SGHDT and CDR2 YYEEEE come from the germline V gene. V was clipped by 7 bases and J by 1 base, with 15 bases between them. This CDR3 has 15 amino acids. DNA for the CDR3: TGTGCCAGCCTGGGGGGACCCCTATCCTACAATGAGCAGTTCTTC. Protein product: CASLGGPLSYNEQFF. Variable domain in full (rest from reference TRBV5-6 and TRBJ2-1): DAGVTQSPTHLIKTRGQQVTLRCSPKSGHDTVSWYQQALGQGPQFIFQYYEEEERQRGNFPDRFSGHQFPNYSSELNVNALLLGDSALYLCASLGGPLSYNEQFFGPGTRLTVL.

CDR3 coding DNA: TGTGCCTGGAGTGTAACAGGGGTGTCCAAAAACATTCAGTACTTC. It is translated as CAWSVTGVSKNIQYF. The rearrangement links TRBV30 to TRBJ2-4; 7 bases agree with TRBD1. Germline-derived CDR1 and CDR2 are GTSNPN and SVGIG (reference sequence). The CDR3 has 15 amino acids. J gave up 2 bases and V 0 bases, and 4 bases lay outside the gene matches. The variable domain in full, with the rest retrieved from reference TRBV30 and TRBJ2-4, is SQTIHQWPATLVQPVGSPLSLECTVEGTSNPNLYWYRQAAGRGLQLLFYSVGIGQISSEVPQNLSASRPQDRQFILSSKKLLLSDSGFYLCAWSVTGVSKNIQYFGAGTRLSVL.

This clonotype was seen more than once but under ten times. This chain connects TRBV27 to TRBJ2-7; no firm D call. Germline V CDR1 and CDR2: MNHEY, SMNVEV (reference sequence). The V end was cut by 3 bases, the J end by 4 bases, with 10 bases between. The CDR3 runs 13 residues. In DNA form, the CDR3 reads TGTGCCAGCAGTTTGAGTAACCCATACGAGCAGTACTTC. As protein: CASSLSNPYEQYF.

V and J are TRBV27 and TRBJ2-5, with D perhaps TRBD1 or TRBD2 (5 bases each). Gene TRBJ2-7 matches the end of the DNA better, so the J call may be wrong. The CDR3 length is 15 residues. Germline V gene lookup returns CDR1 MNHEY and CDR2 SMNVEV (reference sequence). The CDR3 nucleotides are TGTGCCAGCAGGGTGGGTACGGGGCCCCGCTACGAGCAGTACTTC. This gives the protein CASRVGTGPRYEQYF.

This clonotype was counted only a few times. The gene calls are TRBV14 and TRBJ1-1; 8 bases map to TRBD1. The CDR3 has 15 residues. From germline, CDR1 is SGHDN and CDR2 FVKESK. V shed 1 base and J 3 bases; nucleotides not matched to a gene: 4. The CDR3: CASSQVGQGYTEAFF. CDR3 in DNA: TGTGCCAGCAGCCAAGTAGGACAGGGTTACACTGAAGCTTTCTTT. The full variable domain, completed using reference TRBV14 and TRBJ1-1, is EAGVTQFPSHSVIEKGQTVTLRCDPISGHDNLYWYRRVMGKEIKFLLHFVKESKQDESGMPNNRFLAERTGGTYSTLKVQPAELEDSGVYFCASSQVGQGYTEAFFGQGTRLTVV.

This clonotype was counted between two and nine times. The chain uses TRBV10-3 and TRBJ2-1; tentative D call: TRBD2 (6 bases). The germline gives CDR1 ENHRY, CDR2 SYGVKD. This CDR3 spans 11 amino acids. Trimming stripped 7 bases from V and 6 bases from J, with 7 bases between. The CDR3 nucleotides are TGTGCCATCAAGCGGGCCAATGAGCAGTTCTTC. It yields the protein CAIKRANEQFF.

The genes are TRBV29-1 and TRBJ1-4, with unresolved D. V was pared by 7 bases and J by 7 bases, with 25 bases between. Germline loops: CDR1 SQVTM, CDR2 ANQGSEA. The CDR3 is made up of 16 amino acids. CDR3 nucleotides: TGCAGCGACTCCTTTGACTGGAAAGCCCCTTCTGAAAAACTGTTTTTT. This translates into CSDSFDWKAPSEKLFF.

This chain connects TRBV10-3 to TRBJ1-5; TRBD1 is a possible D gene (6 bases). Germline V gene lookup returns CDR1 ENHRY and CDR2 SYGVKD. V lost 8 bases, J lost 0 bases, and 11 bases lay in between. The CDR3 contains 14 residues. Here the CDR3 DNA reads TGTGCCATCGGGGGACAAGGTAGCAATCAGCCCCAGCATTTT. It encodes CAIGGQGSNQPQHF.

The chain uses TRBV5-4 and TRBJ2-3; 7 nucleotides align to TRBD1. The CDR3 loop spans 17 amino acids. The V gene end was trimmed by 3 bases and the J gene end by 1 base; junction bases not matched to a gene: 11. The germline gives CDR1 SGHNT, CDR2 YYREEE (reference sequence). CDR3 nucleotides: TGTGCCAGCAGCTCTCGACAGGGCCTAATGGGCACAGATACGCAGTATTTT. Protein sequence: CASSSRQGLMGTDTQYF.

The sample holds a few counts of this clonotype. The J gene is TRBJ2-7, the V gene TRBV6-5; D may be TRBD1 or TRBD2 (6 bases each). V was shortened by 6 bases and J by 0 bases, with 15 bases between the two germline ends. CDR1 is MNHEY and CDR2 is SVGAGI in the germline V gene. The CDR3 contains 15 residues. As DNA, the CDR3 is TGTGCCAGCAGGGGGTTTGAGGGGGGCTCCTACGAGCAGTACTTC. The encoded protein is CASRGFEGGSYEQYF.